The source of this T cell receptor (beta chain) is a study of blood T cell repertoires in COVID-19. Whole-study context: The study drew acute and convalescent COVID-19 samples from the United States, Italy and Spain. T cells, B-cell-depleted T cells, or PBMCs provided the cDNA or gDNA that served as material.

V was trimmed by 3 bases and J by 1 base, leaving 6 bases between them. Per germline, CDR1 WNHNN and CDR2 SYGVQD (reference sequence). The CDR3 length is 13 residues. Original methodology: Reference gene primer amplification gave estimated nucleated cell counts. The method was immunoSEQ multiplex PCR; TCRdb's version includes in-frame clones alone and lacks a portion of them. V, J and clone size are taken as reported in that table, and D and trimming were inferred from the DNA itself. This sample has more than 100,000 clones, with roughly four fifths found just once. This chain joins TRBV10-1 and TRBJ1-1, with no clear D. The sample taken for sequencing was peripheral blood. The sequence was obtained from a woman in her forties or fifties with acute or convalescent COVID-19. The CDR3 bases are TGCGCCAGCAGTGAAGGCGGGAACACTGAAGCTTTCTTT. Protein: CASSEGGNTEAFF.